The 2 T cell receptor beta chains below were found in one sample sequenced in a study of identifying expanded T cells in peripheral blood. Assay used: immunoSEQ multiplex PCR; TCRdb lists only in-frame clones, some missing. The table lists 75,000 to 95,000 clones, 85% to 90% of them singletons. Source material: blood. All receptors derive from a person aged 18 to 75 in good health.

This clone is labeled as hyperexpanded. J is TRBJ1-2 and V is TRBV4-1, with D possibly being TRBD1 (6 bases). This CDR3 is built from 15 residues. Trimming cost V 8 bases and J 0 bases, with 16 bases left between them. Germline V gives CDR1 MGHRA, CDR2 YSYEKL. CDR3 loop: CASADRAGANYGYTF. DNA of the CDR3: TGCGCCAGCGCCGATCGGGCAGGGGCTAACTATGGCTACACCTTC.

This clone was picked up many times. The chain carries TRBV7-9 and TRBJ1-1, with 8 positions matching TRBD1. V lost 5 bases, J lost 0 bases, and 5 bases stayed unmatched. Germline V CDR1 and CDR2: SEHNR, FQNEAQ (reference sequence). The length of the CDR3 is 15 residues. CDR3 loop: CASSPLTGVNTEAFF. CDR3 DNA: TGTGCCAGCAGCCCCCTGACAGGGGTGAACACTGAAGCTTTCTTT.